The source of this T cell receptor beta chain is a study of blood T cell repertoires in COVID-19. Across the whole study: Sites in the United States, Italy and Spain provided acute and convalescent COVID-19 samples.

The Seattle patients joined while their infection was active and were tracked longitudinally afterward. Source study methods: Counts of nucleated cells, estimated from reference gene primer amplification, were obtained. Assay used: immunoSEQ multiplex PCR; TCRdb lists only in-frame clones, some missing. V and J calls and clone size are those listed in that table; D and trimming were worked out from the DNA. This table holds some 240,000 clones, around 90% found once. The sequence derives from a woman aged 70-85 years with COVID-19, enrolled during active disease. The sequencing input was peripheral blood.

For the CDR3, the DNA is TGTGCCAGCAGTTTTAGCGGGAGGGCCCGCGGGGAGCTGTTTTTT. Amino acids: CASSFSGRARGELFF. The chain carries TRBV27 and TRBJ2-2; 11 bases map to TRBD2. The CDR3 has 15 residues. Germline V gene data show CDR1 as MNHEY and CDR2 as SMNVEV (reference sequence). The V segment lost 3 bases and the J segment 7 bases; nucleotides outside the gene matches: 4.